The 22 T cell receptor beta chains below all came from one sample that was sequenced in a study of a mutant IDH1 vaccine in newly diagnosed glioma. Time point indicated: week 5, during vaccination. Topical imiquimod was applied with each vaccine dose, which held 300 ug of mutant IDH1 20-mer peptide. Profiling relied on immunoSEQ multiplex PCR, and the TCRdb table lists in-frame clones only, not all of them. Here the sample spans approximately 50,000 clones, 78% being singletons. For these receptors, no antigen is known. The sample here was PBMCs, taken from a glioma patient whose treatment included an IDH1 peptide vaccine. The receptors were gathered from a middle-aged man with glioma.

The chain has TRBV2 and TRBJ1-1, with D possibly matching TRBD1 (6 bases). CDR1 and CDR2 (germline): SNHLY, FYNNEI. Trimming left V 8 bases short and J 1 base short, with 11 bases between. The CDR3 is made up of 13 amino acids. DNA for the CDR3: TGTGCCAGCGGAGGGGGGGGGAACACTGAAGCTTTCTTT. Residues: CASGGGGNTEAFF. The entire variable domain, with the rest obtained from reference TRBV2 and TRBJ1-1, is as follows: EPEVTQTPSHQVTQMGQEVILRCVPISNHLYFYWYRQILGQKVEFLVSFYNNEISEKSEIFDDQFSVERPDGSNFTLKIRSTKLEDSAMYFCASGGGGNTEAFFGQGTRLTVV.

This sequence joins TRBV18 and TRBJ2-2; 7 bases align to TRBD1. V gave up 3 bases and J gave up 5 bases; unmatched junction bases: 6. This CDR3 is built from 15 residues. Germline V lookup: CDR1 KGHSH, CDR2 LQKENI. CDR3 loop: CASSPRQGLTGELFF. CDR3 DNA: TGTGCCAGCTCACCTAGACAGGGTCTGACCGGGGAGCTGTTTTTT.

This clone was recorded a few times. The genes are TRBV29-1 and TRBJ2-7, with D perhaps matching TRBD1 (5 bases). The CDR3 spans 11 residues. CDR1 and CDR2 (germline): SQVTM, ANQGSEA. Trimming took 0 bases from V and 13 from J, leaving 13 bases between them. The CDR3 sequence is CSVEDRQSRYF. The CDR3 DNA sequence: TGCAGCGTTGAAGATCGACAGAGTAGATACTTC.

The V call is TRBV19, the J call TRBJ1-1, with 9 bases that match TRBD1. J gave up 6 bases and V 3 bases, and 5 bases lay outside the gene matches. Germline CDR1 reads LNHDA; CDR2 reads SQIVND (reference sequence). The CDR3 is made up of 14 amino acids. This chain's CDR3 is CASSITGGAAEAFF. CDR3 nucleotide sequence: TGTGCCAGTAGTATCACAGGGGGCGCCGCTGAAGCTTTCTTT.

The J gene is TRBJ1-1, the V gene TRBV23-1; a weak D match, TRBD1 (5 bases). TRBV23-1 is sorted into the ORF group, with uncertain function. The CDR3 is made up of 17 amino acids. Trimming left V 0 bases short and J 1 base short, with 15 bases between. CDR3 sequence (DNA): TGCGCCAGCAGTCAATCTGGCAGGGACGGTTCGAACACTGAAGCTTTCTTT. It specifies CASSQSGRDGSNTEAFF.

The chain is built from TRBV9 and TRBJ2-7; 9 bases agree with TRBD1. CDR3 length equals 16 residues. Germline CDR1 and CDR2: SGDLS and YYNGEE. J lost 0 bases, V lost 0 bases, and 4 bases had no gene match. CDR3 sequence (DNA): TGTGCCAGCAGCGTAGGGGGACAGGGCAACTCCTACGAGCAGTACTTC. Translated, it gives CASSVGGQGNSYEQYF.

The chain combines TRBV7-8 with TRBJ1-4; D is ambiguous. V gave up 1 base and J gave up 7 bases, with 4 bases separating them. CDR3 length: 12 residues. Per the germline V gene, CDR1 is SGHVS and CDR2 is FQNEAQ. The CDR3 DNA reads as TGTGCCAGCAGCTTAGTAGGTGAAAAACTGTTTTTT. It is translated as CASSLVGEKLFF.

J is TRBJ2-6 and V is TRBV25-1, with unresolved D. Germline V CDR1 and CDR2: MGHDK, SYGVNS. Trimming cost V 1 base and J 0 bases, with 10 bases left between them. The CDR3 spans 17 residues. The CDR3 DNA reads TGTGCCAGCAGTGAATTGGGTCAGAGCTCTGGGGCCAACGTCCTGACTTTC. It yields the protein CASSELGQSSGANVLTF.

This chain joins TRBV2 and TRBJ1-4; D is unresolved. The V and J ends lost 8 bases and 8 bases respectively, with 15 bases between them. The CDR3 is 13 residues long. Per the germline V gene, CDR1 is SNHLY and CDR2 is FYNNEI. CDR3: CASSTGEREKLFF. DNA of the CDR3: TGTGCCAGCTCCACCGGGGAGAGGGAAAAACTGTTTTTT.

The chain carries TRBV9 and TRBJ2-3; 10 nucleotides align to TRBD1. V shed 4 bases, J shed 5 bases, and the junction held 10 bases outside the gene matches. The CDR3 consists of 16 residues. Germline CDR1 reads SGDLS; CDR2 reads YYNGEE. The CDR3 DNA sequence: TGTGCCAGCAGCACACAGACAGGGGGCATTATAGATACGCAGTATTTT. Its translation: CASSTQTGGIIDTQYF.

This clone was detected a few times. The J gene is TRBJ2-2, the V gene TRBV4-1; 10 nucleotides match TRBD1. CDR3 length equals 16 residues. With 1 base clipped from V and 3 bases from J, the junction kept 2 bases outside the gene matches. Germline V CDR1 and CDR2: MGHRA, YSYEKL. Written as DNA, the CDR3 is TGCGCCAGCAGCCAAGCAGGGACAGGGGACACCGGGGAGCTGTTTTTT. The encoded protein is CASSQAGTGDTGELFF.

CDR3 in amino acids: CAVGQGANVLTF. CDR3 DNA sequence: TGTGCCGTCGGGCAAGGGGCCAACGTCCTGACTTTC. The genes are TRBV9 and TRBJ2-6, with no clear D. Germline V lookup: CDR1 SGDLS, CDR2 YYNGEE. The CDR3 spans 12 residues. Deletions cut 10 bases from V and 4 bases from J, with 9 bases between.

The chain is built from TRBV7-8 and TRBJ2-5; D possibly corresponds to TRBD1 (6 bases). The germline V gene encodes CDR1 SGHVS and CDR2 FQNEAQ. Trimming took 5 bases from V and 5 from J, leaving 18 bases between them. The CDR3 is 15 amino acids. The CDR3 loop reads CASSPGAGVRETQYF. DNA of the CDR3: TGTGCCAGCAGCCCCGGGGCAGGGGTTCGTGAGACCCAGTACTTC.

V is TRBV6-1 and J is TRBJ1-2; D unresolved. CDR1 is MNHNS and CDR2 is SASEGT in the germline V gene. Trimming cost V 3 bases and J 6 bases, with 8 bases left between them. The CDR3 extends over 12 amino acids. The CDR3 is CASSDRSDGYTF. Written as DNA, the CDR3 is TGTGCCAGCAGTGACCGGTCCGATGGCTACACCTTC.

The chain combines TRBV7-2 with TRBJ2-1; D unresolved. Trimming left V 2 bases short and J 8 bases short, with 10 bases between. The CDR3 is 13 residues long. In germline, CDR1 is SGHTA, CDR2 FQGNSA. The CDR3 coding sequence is TGTGCCAGCAGCTTACTAGATCGGCATGAGCAGTTCTTC. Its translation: CASSLLDRHEQFF.

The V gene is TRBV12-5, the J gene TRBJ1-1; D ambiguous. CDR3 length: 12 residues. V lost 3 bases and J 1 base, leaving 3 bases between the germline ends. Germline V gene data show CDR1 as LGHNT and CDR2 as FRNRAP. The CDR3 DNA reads TGTGCTAGTGGTTTTAGGAACACTGAAGCTTTCTTT. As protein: CASGFRNTEAFF.

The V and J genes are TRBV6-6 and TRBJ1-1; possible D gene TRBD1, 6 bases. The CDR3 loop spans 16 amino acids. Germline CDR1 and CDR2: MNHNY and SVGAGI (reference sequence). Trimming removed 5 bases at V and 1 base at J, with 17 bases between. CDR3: CASSRGGEIPNTEAFF. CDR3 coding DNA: TGTGCCAGCAGTCGAGGGGGGGAGATACCGAACACTGAAGCTTTCTTT.

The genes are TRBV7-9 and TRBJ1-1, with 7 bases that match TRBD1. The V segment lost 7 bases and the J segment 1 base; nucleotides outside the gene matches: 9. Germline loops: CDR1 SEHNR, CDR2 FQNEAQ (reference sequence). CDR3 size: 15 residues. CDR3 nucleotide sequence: TGTGCCAGCAATCTTTTGGGACAGCCGAACACTGAAGCTTTCTTT. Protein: CASNLLGQPNTEAFF.

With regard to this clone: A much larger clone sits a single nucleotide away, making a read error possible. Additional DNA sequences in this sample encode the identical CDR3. CDR3 coding DNA: TGTGCCAGCAGGGGGACTAGCGGGGCGCAAGAGACCCAGTACTTC. Translating gives CASRGTSGAQETQYF. The chain combines TRBV2 with TRBJ2-5; TRBD2 agrees at 13 bases. This CDR3 has 15 amino acids. The ends lost 6 bases at V and 2 bases at J; junction bases unmatched: 3. Germline CDR1 reads SNHLY; CDR2 reads FYNNEI.

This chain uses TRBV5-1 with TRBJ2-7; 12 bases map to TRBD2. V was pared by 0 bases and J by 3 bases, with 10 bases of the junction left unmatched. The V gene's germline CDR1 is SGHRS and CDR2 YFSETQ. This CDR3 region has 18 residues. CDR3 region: CASSLGTSGEHLIYEQYF. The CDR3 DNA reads TGCGCCAGCAGCTTGGGGACTAGCGGGGAGCACCTTATCTACGAGCAGTACTTC. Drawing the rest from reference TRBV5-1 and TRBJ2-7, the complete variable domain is KAGVTQTPRYLIKTRGQQVTLSCSPISGHRSVSWYQQTPGQGLQFLFEYFSETQRNKGNFPGRFSGRQFSNSRSEMNVSTLELGDSALYLCASSLGTSGEHLIYEQYFGPGTRLTVT.

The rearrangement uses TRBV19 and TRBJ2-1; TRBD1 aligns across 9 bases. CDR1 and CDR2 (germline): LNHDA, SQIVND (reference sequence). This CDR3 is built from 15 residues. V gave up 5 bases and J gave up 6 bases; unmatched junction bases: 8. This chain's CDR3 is CASSDHGTGINEQFF. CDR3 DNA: TGTGCCAGTAGTGACCACGGGACAGGGATCAATGAGCAGTTCTTC. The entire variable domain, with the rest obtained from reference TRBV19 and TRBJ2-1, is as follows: DGGITQSPKYLFRKEGQNVTLSCEQNLNHDAMYWYRQDPGQGLRLIYYSQIVNDFQKGDIAEGYSVSREKKESFPLTVTSAQKNPTAFYLCASSDHGTGINEQFFGPGTRLTVL.

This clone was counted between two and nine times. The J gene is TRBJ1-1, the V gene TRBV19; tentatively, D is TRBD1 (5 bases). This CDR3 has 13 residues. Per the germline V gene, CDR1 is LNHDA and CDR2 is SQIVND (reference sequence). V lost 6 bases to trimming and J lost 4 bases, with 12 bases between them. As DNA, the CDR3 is TGTGCCAGTAGCCTCCCGGGGGGCACTGAAGCTTTCTTT. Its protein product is CASSLPGGTEAFF. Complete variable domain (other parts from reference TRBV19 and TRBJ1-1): DGGITQSPKYLFRKEGQNVTLSCEQNLNHDAMYWYRQDPGQGLRLIYYSQIVNDFQKGDIAEGYSVSREKKESFPLTVTSAQKNPTAFYLCASSLPGGTEAFFGQGTRLTVV.